Shown below are 27 T cell receptor beta chains from a single sample sequenced in a study of cytomegalovirus exposure and HLA in healthy donors. PCR primers comprised 60 Vbeta and 13 Jbeta primers. Only in-frame clones appear in the TCRdb table, and some are missing; sequencing was by immunoSEQ multiplex PCR. The table includes over 120,000 clones, roughly 79% detected once. Material for sequencing was PBMCs. These receptors were collected from a woman aged 55-75 years in good health and CMV-seropositive.

The rearrangement links TRBV5-1 to TRBJ2-1; D is possibly TRBD2 (6 bases). The germline V gene has CDR1 SGHRS and CDR2 YFSETQ. The V end was cut by 3 bases, the J end by 0 bases, with 16 bases between. This CDR3 spans 17 amino acids. The CDR3: CASSSLTGLRSYNEQFF. CDR3 DNA sequence: TGCGCCAGCAGCTCCCTAACCGGACTACGCTCCTACAATGAGCAGTTCTTC.

The V gene is TRBV6-5, the J gene TRBJ2-1; weak D call: TRBD2 (5 bases). V dropped 6 bases and J dropped 10 bases, with 13 bases sitting between them. CDR1 is MNHEY, CDR2 SVGAGI, per germline. The CDR3 has 12 residues. CDR3 amino acids: CASRPQRGEQFF. The CDR3 coding sequence is TGTGCCAGCAGACCCCAAAGAGGGGAGCAGTTCTTC.

This sequence joins TRBV5-8 and TRBJ2-1; 12 bases are shared with TRBD2. Germline loops: CDR1 SGHTS, CDR2 YDEGEE. This CDR3 is 17 amino acids long. The V segment lost 4 bases and the J segment 9 bases; nucleotides outside the gene matches: 14. The CDR3 bases are TGTGCCAGCAGCGGGAGGCTGACTAGCGGGAGAGGAGGTGAGCAGTTCTTC. Translation: CASSGRLTSGRGGEQFF.

The J gene is TRBJ2-1, the V gene TRBV5-1, with 9 bases fitting TRBD2. J gave up 0 bases and V 7 bases, and 17 bases lay outside the gene matches. The CDR3 runs to 19 residues. The germline V gene encodes CDR1 SGHRS and CDR2 YFSETQ. Here the CDR3 reads CASGGGVAGAHGSYNEQFF. The CDR3 nucleotides are TGCGCCAGCGGCGGGGGGGTAGCGGGAGCGCACGGCTCCTACAATGAGCAGTTCTTC.

The genes are TRBV30 and TRBJ1-4; 7 positions match TRBD1. Germline CDR1 and CDR2: GTSNPN and SVGIG (reference sequence). CDR3 length equals 14 residues. Germline trimming cut 3 bases from V and 5 bases from J; bases unmatched to any gene: 6. The CDR3 loop is CAWRGQTGNEKLFF. The DNA for the CDR3 is TGTGCCTGGAGGGGACAGACAGGGAATGAAAAACTGTTTTTT. The whole variable domain, remainder taken from reference TRBV30 and TRBJ1-4, is SQTIHQWPATLVQPVGSPLSLECTVEGTSNPNLYWYRQAAGRGLQLLFYSVGIGQISSEVPQNLSASRPQDRQFILSSKKLLLSDSGFYLCAWRGQTGNEKLFFGSGTQLSVL.

The V gene is TRBV15, the J gene TRBJ2-7, with 7 bases matching TRBD2. Germline values: CDR1 LNHNV, CDR2 YYDKDF (reference sequence). CDR3 length equals 15 residues. With 0 bases clipped from V and 6 bases from J, the junction kept 8 bases outside the gene matches. This chain's CDR3 is CATSRDIREAPEQYF. CDR3 in DNA: TGTGCCACCAGCAGAGATATCCGGGAGGCCCCCGAGCAGTACTTC.

The chain recombines TRBV9 with TRBJ1-2, with D perhaps matching TRBD1 (5 bases). Germline CDR1 reads SGDLS; CDR2 reads YYNGEE. Trimming pared 4 bases from V and 5 bases from J, leaving 18 bases between. The length of the CDR3 is 15 residues. CDR3 coding DNA: TGTGCCAGCAGCCCACGCGGGGCAGGGCCATATGGCTACACCTTC. Translation: CASSPRGAGPYGYTF.

This chain links TRBV7-2 with TRBJ2-2; D might be TRBD2 (6 bases). The CDR3 covers 13 residues. Deletions cut 6 bases from V and 4 bases from J, with 9 bases between. Germline V gene sequence: CDR1 SGHTA, CDR2 FQGNSA. The CDR3 nucleotides read TGTGCCAGCAGGGCGGGGAGCACCGGGGAGCTGTTTTTT. Protein product: CASRAGSTGELFF.

The chain employs TRBV19 and TRBJ1-1, with a tentative D call TRBD1 (6 bases). The germline gives CDR1 LNHDA, CDR2 SQIVND (reference sequence). The CDR3 covers 12 residues. V lost 5 bases to trimming and J lost 4 bases, with 8 bases between them. The CDR3 sequence: CASSLTGTEAFF. DNA for the CDR3: TGTGCCAGTAGTCTGACAGGCACTGAAGCTTTCTTT.

V and J are TRBV7-6 and TRBJ2-7; TRBD1 matches at 7 bases. This CDR3 contains 15 residues. Unmatched junction bases numbered 9, after V lost 5 bases and J lost 2 bases. CDR1 is SGHVS and CDR2 is FNYEAQ in the germline V gene. The CDR3 is CASSHDREKAYEQYF. The CDR3 DNA is TGTGCCAGCAGCCATGACAGGGAGAAGGCCTACGAGCAGTACTTC.

The chain couples TRBV4-2 to TRBJ2-3; D unclear. Trimming pared 5 bases from V and 3 bases from J, leaving 18 bases between. The CDR3 is 16 amino acids. The V gene's germline CDR1 is LGHNA and CDR2 YNFKEQ. CDR3: CASSGSLGVITDTQYF. In DNA, the CDR3 is TGTGCCAGCAGCGGGTCGCTAGGAGTAATTACAGATACGCAGTATTTT.

The rearrangement uses TRBV19 and TRBJ1-2, with TRBD1 matching over 8 bases. The CDR3 contains 13 residues. Germline V lookup: CDR1 LNHDA, CDR2 SQIVND (reference sequence). Losses at the gene ends were 8 bases for V and 1 base for J; bases not matched to a gene: 3. This chain's CDR3 is CASWDRNNYGYTF. CDR3 nucleotides: TGTGCCAGTTGGGACAGGAATAACTATGGCTACACCTTC.

This chain connects TRBV4-3 to TRBJ2-2, with D uncertain. Per germline, CDR1 LGHNA and CDR2 YSLEER. Trimming took 4 bases from V and 2 from J, leaving 17 bases between them. CDR3 length: 17 residues. CDR3 sequence (DNA): TGCGCCAGCAGCCCAAGAAGCGATCCGGCTAACACCGGGGAGCTGTTTTTT. This gives the protein CASSPRSDPANTGELFF.

The gene calls are TRBV4-2 and TRBJ1-1; D gene ambiguous. The V end was cut by 1 base, the J end by 0 bases, with 9 bases between. The length of the CDR3 is 15 residues. From germline, CDR1 is LGHNA and CDR2 YNFKEQ. This chain's CDR3 is CASSQGAAMNTEAFF. In DNA, the CDR3 is TGTGCCAGCAGCCAAGGGGCTGCCATGAACACTGAAGCTTTCTTT.

This chain links TRBV6-1 with TRBJ2-5; possibly TRBD1 for D (6 bases). The DNA end is a closer match to TRBJ2-7, so the J assignment may be wrong. This CDR3 is 15 amino acids long. Germline V gene lookup returns CDR1 MNHNS and CDR2 SASEGT. The CDR3 coding sequence is TGTGCCAGCGGGGACCGGGACAAGACCAACTACGAGCAGTACTTC. Its translation: CASGDRDKTNYEQYF.

The J gene is TRBJ1-1, the V gene TRBV11-2; D is uncertain. CDR3 length equals 16 residues. With 1 base removed from V and 0 bases from J, the gap between germline ends came to 12 bases. Per the germline V gene, CDR1 is SGHAT and CDR2 is FQNNGV. DNA for the CDR3: TGTGCCAGCAGCTTAGTCGGCGGGCAGATGAACACTGAAGCTTTCTTT. This encodes CASSLVGGQMNTEAFF.

The chain uses TRBV5-5 and TRBJ2-1; 10 bases are shared with TRBD2. The length of the CDR3 is 16 residues. Germline assignment: CDR1 SGHKS and CDR2 YYEKEE (reference sequence). The V segment lost 0 bases and the J segment 9 bases; nucleotides outside the gene matches: 9. CDR3 in DNA: TGTGCCAGCAGCTTGGATGCTAGCGGGAGTATAGGTGAGCAGTTCTTC. This gives the protein CASSLDASGSIGEQFF.

The rearrangement uses TRBV7-3 and TRBJ2-3, with 8 bases identical to TRBD1. This CDR3 is 15 amino acids long. Germline V gene lookup returns CDR1 SGHTA and CDR2 FQGTGA. V gave up 4 bases and J gave up 5 bases; unmatched junction bases: 8. This chain's CDR3 is CASSSSGTGLDTQYF. In DNA, the CDR3 is TGTGCCAGCAGCTCCTCCGGGACAGGCTTAGATACGCAGTATTTT.

The rearrangement uses TRBV6-1 and TRBJ2-7, with TRBD1 identical over 7 bases. V shed 6 bases, J shed 4 bases, and the junction held 12 bases outside the gene matches. The germline V gene encodes CDR1 MNHNS and CDR2 SASEGT. The CDR3 extends over 15 amino acids. CDR3 residues: CASRNRGRTAYEQYF. DNA for the CDR3: TGTGCCAGCAGAAACAGGGGTAGGACTGCGTACGAGCAGTACTTC.

The chain couples TRBV7-8 to TRBJ2-1; 12 nucleotides line up with TRBD2. CDR3 length: 16 amino acids. Looked up from germline, CDR1 is SGHVS and CDR2 is FQNEAQ. The V gene end was trimmed by 3 bases and the J gene end by 3 bases; junction bases not matched to a gene: 3. The DNA of the CDR3 is TGTGCCAGCAGCTTCCGGACTAGCGGGAACTACAATGAGCAGTTCTTC. Protein sequence: CASSFRTSGNYNEQFF.

The chain joins TRBV28 to TRBJ2-5; TRBD1 matches 11 bases. The CDR3 covers 18 residues. Losses at the gene ends were 5 bases for V and 2 bases for J; bases not matched to a gene: 13. Germline V gene sequence: CDR1 MDHEN, CDR2 SYDVKM. The CDR3 reads CASSPSDTGQGGQETQYF. The DNA of the CDR3 is TGTGCCAGCAGTCCAAGTGACACGGGACAGGGGGGGCAAGAGACCCAGTACTTC.

The chain employs TRBV13 and TRBJ2-1; a weak D match, TRBD2 (5 bases). The length of the CDR3 is 13 residues. The V gene lost 5 bases and the J gene lost 5 bases, with 10 bases spanning the gap. Germline V gene data show CDR1 as PRHDT and CDR2 as FYEKMQ (reference sequence). CDR3 DNA: TGTGCCAGCAGCCCGGAGGCGCACAATGAGCAGTTCTTC. The encoded protein is CASSPEAHNEQFF. Filled out from reference TRBV13 and TRBJ2-1, the complete variable domain reads AAGVIQSPRHLIKEKRETATLKCYPIPRHDTVYWYQQGPGQDPQFLISFYEKMQSDKGSIPDRFSAQQFSDYHSELNMSSLELGDSALYFCASSPEAHNEQFFGPGTRLTVL.

The chain couples TRBV9 to TRBJ2-5; perhaps TRBD1 as D (8 bases). Germline values: CDR1 SGDLS, CDR2 YYNGEE. This CDR3 is 16 amino acids long. The V gene lost 2 bases and the J gene lost 5 bases, with 19 bases spanning the gap. The CDR3 loop is CASSVGTGGRGETQYF. The CDR3 DNA follows: TGTGCCAGCAGCGTGGGGACAGGTGGGCGGGGGGAGACCCAGTACTTC.

Turning to this clone: The same CDR3 arises from other DNA sequences in this sample as well. J is TRBJ2-6 and V is TRBV7-9; TRBD1 is a possible D gene (6 bases). CDR1 is SEHNR and CDR2 is FQNEAQ in the germline V gene (reference sequence). This CDR3 has 18 amino acids. V was clipped by 5 bases and J by 0 bases, with 17 bases between them. CDR3 residues: CASSTRQGLYSGANVLTF. CDR3 in DNA: TGTGCCAGCAGCACACGTCAGGGGCTTTACTCTGGGGCCAACGTCCTGACTTTC.

V gene TRBV11-3 combines with J gene TRBJ2-5; 7 bases are shared with TRBD2. The V and J ends lost 8 bases and 5 bases, in that order; junction bases with no gene match: 5. Germline CDR1 SGHNT, CDR2 YENEEA. The length of the CDR3 is 12 residues. The CDR3 DNA reads TGTGCCAGCCGCGGGGGAGGTGAGACCCAGTACTTC. It specifies CASRGGGETQYF.

This clone showed up just once. This chain connects TRBV27 to TRBJ2-1, with D possibly TRBD1 on 5 matching bases. Deletions cut 3 bases from V and 7 bases from J, with 13 bases between. This CDR3 is 14 amino acids long. From germline, CDR1 is MNHEY and CDR2 SMNVEV (reference sequence). The CDR3 protein is CASSFRVRLNEQFF. The DNA for the CDR3 is TGTGCCAGCAGTTTCAGGGTCCGTTTGAATGAGCAGTTCTTC.

This clone is a singleton in its sample. This same CDR3 is encoded by further DNA sequences in the sample. V usage is TRBV5-4 and J usage is TRBJ2-2; 11 bases agree with TRBD2. J lost 5 bases, V lost 5 bases, and 8 bases had no gene match. Germline CDR1 and CDR2: SGHNT and YYREEE (reference sequence). This CDR3 region has 16 residues. CDR3 DNA: TGTGCCAGCAGTCCGGAACTAGCGGGAGTAACCGGGGAGCTGTTTTTT. Amino acids: CASSPELAGVTGELFF.